The rows below give T cell receptor beta chains drawn from one sample of a study of blood T cell repertoires in COVID-19. Data came from immunoSEQ multiplex PCR; TCRdb stores just in-frame clones and leaves some out. The repertoire holds some 100,000 clones, with 80% to 95% as singletons. Material for sequencing was peripheral blood. Every receptor here comes from a man aged 45-65 years with active COVID-19. Each CDR3 is given with its conserved first and last residue. The D gene is left open where the match is weak. Part of the rows lack a size; the others show once, few, many or a class for expanded clones.

d_gene,j_gene,v_gene,abundance,CDR3nt,CDR3aa
TRBD1,TRBJ2-1,TRBV28,.,TGTGCCAGCAGTTCACAGGGGGTAGGGGCTACCTACAATGAGCAGTTCTTC,CASSSQGVGATYNEQFF
.,TRBJ2-5,TRBV7-3,.,TGTGCCAGCAGCTCACAGGGCGGGAGAGGACAGACCCAGTACTTC,CASSSQGGRGQTQYF
TRBD2,TRBJ2-1,TRBV2,.,TGTGCCAGCAGCCAACTGACTAGCGGGAGCGTTGAGCAGTTCTTC,CASSQLTSGSVEQFF
.,TRBJ2-7,TRBV11-3,.,TGTGCCAGCAGCTTAGGGAGGGGTGACGAGCAGTACTTC,CASSLGRGDEQYF
.,TRBJ2-6,TRBV7-2,.,TGTGCCAGCAGCTTAGACTCCTCTGGGGCCAACGTCCTGACTTTC,CASSLDSSGANVLTF
.,TRBJ1-2,TRBV7-6,.,TGTGCCAGCAGCTTAGCTAGGACACCGGTTCGCTATGGCTACACCTTC,CASSLARTPVRYGYTF
TRBD1,TRBJ1-6,TRBV16,once,TGTGCCAGCAGCCAAGACAGGGATAATTCACCCCTCCACTTT,CASSQDRDNSPLHF
TRBD2,TRBJ2-1,TRBV5-1,.,TGCGCCAGCAGCCCACCGGGACTAGCGGGAGGGGATGAGCAGTTCTTC,CASSPPGLAGGDEQFF
.,TRBJ2-1,TRBV11-2,.,TGTGCCAGCAGCCCCCTTCTGCTAGCCTACAATGAGCAGTTCTTC,CASSPLLLAYNEQFF
TRBD1,TRBJ2-7,TRBV5-6,.,TGTGCCAGCAGACAAGACAGGGCTGGGGCCTACGAGCAGTACTTC,CASRQDRAGAYEQYF
.,TRBJ2-7,TRBV19,.,TGTGCCAGTAGTATTAGACAAGCACTCACCTACGAGCAGTACTTC,CASSIRQALTYEQYF
.,TRBJ1-4,TRBV15,.,TGTGCCACCAGCAGAGCTTTGTCCCATCCAGTAAAACTGTTTTTT,CATSRALSHPVKLFF
.,TRBJ1-1,TRBV28,.,TGTGCCAGCAGTCCCCTAGGGGGGGGCTGGACTGAAGCTTTCTTT,CASSPLGGGWTEAFF
TRBD1,TRBJ1-2,TRBV6-6,.,TGTGCCAGCAGTCCAAAATCGACAGGGCTCGGCTACACCTTC,CASSPKSTGLGYTF
TRBD2,TRBJ2-1,TRBV6-5,.,TGTGCCAGCAGTCGCCTAGCGGGAGTCGACAATGAGCAGTTCTTC,CASSRLAGVDNEQFF
TRBD2,TRBJ2-6,TRBV5-8,.,TGTGCCAGCAGCGCAGAATGGGGGGGAGCACCCCTCTCTGGGGCCAACGTCCTGACTTTC,CASSAEWGGAPLSGANVLTF
.,TRBJ1-3,TRBV5-1,.,TGCGCCAGCAGCCCCGGGACAACCTCTGGAAACACCATATATTTT,CASSPGTTSGNTIYF
TRBD1,TRBJ2-1,TRBV5-4,.,TGTGCCAGCAGCCGAGGAGGAGACAGGGGGAGGAATGAGCAGTTCTTC,CASSRGGDRGRNEQFF
TRBD1,TRBJ1-5,TRBV27,.,TGTGCCAGCCGAGGACAGGGGGGCCAGCCCCAGCATTTT,CASRGQGGQPQHF
.,TRBJ2-7,TRBV5-4,few,TGTGCCAGCAGCTTAGGGGGTACTGGGGAGCAGTACTTC,CASSLGGTGEQYF
TRBD1,TRBJ2-3,TRBV6-5,.,TGTGCCAGCAGCCGCACAGGGGGCACAGATACGCAGTATTTT,CASSRTGGTDTQYF
TRBD1,TRBJ2-7,TRBV24-1,.,TGTGCCACCAGTGATGGGACAGACTACGAGCAGTACTTC,CATSDGTDYEQYF
TRBD2,TRBJ2-5,TRBV28,.,TGTGCCAGCAGTCCCGGGACTAGCGGGAGGGCCGGAGAGACCCAGTACTTC,CASSPGTSGRAGETQYF
TRBD1,TRBJ1-2,TRBV10-2,.,TGCGCCAGCAGTGAGCCGGACAGGGGGCGCGTTGGCTACACCTTC,CASSEPDRGRVGYTF
TRBD1,TRBJ2-1,TRBV6-5,.,TGTGCCAGTACAGGGGAATCCTACAATGAGCAGTTCTTC,CASTGESYNEQFF
TRBD1,TRBJ1-2,TRBV29-1,.,TGCAGCGTGACGGGGACAGGGGACGCGGGTCGGGGCTACACCTTC,CSVTGTGDAGRGYTF
.,TRBJ1-2,TRBV30,.,TGTGCCTGGAGTGTACTAGGCTCCTATTATGGCTACACCTTC,CAWSVLGSYYGYTF
.,TRBJ1-4,TRBV18,.,TGTGCCAGCTCCCCGTCGGGTAATGAAAAACTGTTTTTT,CASSPSGNEKLFF